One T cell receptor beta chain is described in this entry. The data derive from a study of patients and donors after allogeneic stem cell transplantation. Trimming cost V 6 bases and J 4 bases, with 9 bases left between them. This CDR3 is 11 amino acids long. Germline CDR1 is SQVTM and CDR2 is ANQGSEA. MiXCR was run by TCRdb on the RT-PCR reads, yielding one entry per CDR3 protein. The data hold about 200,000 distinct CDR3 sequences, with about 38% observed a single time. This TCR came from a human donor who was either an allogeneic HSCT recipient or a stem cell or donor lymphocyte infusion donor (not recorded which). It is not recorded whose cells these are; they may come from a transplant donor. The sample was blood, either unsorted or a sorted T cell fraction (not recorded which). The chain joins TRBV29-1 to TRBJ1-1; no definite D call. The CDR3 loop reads CSVARVTEAFF. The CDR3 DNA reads TGCAGCGTAGCTAGGGTCACTGAAGCTTTCTTT.